This TCR beta chain was sequenced during a study of shared T cell receptors in the human thymus. V was cut by 5 bases and J by 3 bases, with 11 bases left in between. This CDR3 contains 13 residues. Germline loops: CDR1 PRHDT, CDR2 FYEKMQ (reference sequence). Assay used: immunoSEQ multiplex PCR; TCRdb lists only in-frame clones, some missing. The table lists 540,000 or so clones, 75% to 85% of them singletons. These sequences were also reported in another study, on human thymus T cells. That report adds: Donor material was obtained from healthy Finnish infants undergoing corrective surgery for congenital heart defects. Resections from corrective heart surgery supplied the thymus tissue. Thymic repertoires overlap heavily among unrelated individuals, related research has reported.

The specimen was thymocytes. V gene TRBV13 combines with J gene TRBJ2-7; D is ambiguous. This TCR was recovered from a boy less than two years old with a congenital heart defect. CDR3 DNA sequence: TGTGCCAGCAGCCCCTCCTACTACTACGAGCAGTACTTC. Residues: CASSPSYYYEQYF.